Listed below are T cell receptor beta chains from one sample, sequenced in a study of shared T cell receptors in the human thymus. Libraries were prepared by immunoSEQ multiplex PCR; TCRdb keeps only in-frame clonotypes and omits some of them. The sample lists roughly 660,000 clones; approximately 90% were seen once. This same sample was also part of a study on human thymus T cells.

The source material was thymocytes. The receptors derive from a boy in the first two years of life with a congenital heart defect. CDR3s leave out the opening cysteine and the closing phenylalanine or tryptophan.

ASSLAERDTEAF	12	TRBV7-9	TRBJ1-1
GAGPGYNEQF	10	TRBV6-5	TRBJ2-1
ASSGAREGPETQY	13	TRBV6-1	TRBJ2-5
AWRFTSTDTQY	11	TRBV30	TRBJ2-3
ASSEVRAEEKLF	12	TRBV10-1	TRBJ1-4
ASSRLYPGQGPSYEQY	16	TRBV5-1	TRBJ2-7
ASSVARGTGDVTDTQY	16	TRBV9	TRBJ2-3
ASSQDSHHRGPYNEQF	16	TRBV4-3	TRBJ2-1
ASSLDLATAQETQY	14	TRBV5-6	TRBJ2-5
ASSLRAGQTYGYT	13	TRBV7-2	TRBJ1-2
ASSQGPGQATNEKLF	15	TRBV4-1	TRBJ1-4
ASSQEFLDRARGQY	14	TRBV4-3	TRBJ2-7
ASSVAREREGHEQF	14	TRBV9	TRBJ2-1
ASSEATSGRAEQY	13	TRBV2	TRBJ2-7
ASRTGRFNYGYT	12	TRBV19	TRBJ1-2
ASSQVRLDNVPLSYEQY	17	TRBV4-2	TRBJ2-7
ASSPLAGGPNEQF	13	TRBV7-6	TRBJ2-1
ASSYQGAGTDTQY	13	TRBV5-8	TRBJ2-3
AISESKKRTYEQY	13	TRBV10-3	TRBJ2-7
ATTTTLRGRETQY	13	TRBV28	TRBJ2-5
ASSYALAGGSGELF	14	TRBV6-5	TRBJ2-2
ASSPTLAGAFHEQF	14	TRBV4-3	TRBJ2-1
ASSWTGAGYGYT	12	TRBV5-5	TRBJ1-2
ASSFESSYEQY	11	TRBV7-2	TRBJ2-7
AISESRLAADGPHTDTQY	18	TRBV10-3	TRBJ2-3
ASSLCFYRVGYT	12	TRBV28	TRBJ1-2
ASSLRGDNEKLF	12	TRBV5-1	TRBJ1-4
SVEVRGGVYEQY	12	TRBV29-1	TRBJ2-7
ASSSGTRTYNEQF	13	TRBV6-5	TRBJ2-1
ASSPSGQGSIYGYT	14	TRBV18	TRBJ1-2
ASSSLLAGIGYRPDTQY	17	TRBV5-1	TRBJ2-3
ASATGGPRDEQY	12	TRBV27	TRBJ2-7
ASSQPGPYGYT	11	TRBV14	TRBJ1-2
ASSYRGRTGDEKLF	14	TRBV6-6	TRBJ1-4
ASSYSSGGYEQY	12	TRBV6-5	TRBJ2-7
ASSRDRADGYT	11	TRBV19	TRBJ1-2
ASSQDWTSGSTGYEQY	16	TRBV4-1	TRBJ2-7